This T cell receptor beta chain was sequenced during a study of blood T cell repertoires in COVID-19. V gave up 3 bases and J gave up 4 bases, with 18 bases separating them. Germline V CDR1 and CDR2: MDHEN, SYDVKM. The CDR3 extends over 16 amino acids. Profiling relied on immunoSEQ multiplex PCR, and the TCRdb table lists in-frame clones only, not all of them. The sample consists of about 200,000 clones, 65% to 90% of them appearing once. This chain uses TRBV28 with TRBJ1-2; D is possibly TRBD1 (6 bases). The TCR was taken from a human donor in a cohort sampled during active COVID-19. Sequencing was done on a sample of peripheral blood. The DNA of the CDR3 is TGTGCCAGCAGTTTCCATGGCCCAGGGGTCTCCTATGGCTACACCTTC. Its translation: CASSFHGPGVSYGYTF.